The 12 T cell receptor beta chains below come from one sample, sequenced in a study of metastatic and nonmetastatic thyroid tumors (dated by TCRdb to the early 2020s). No treatment had been received by any patient before thyroid surgery. Receptor libraries were prepared by PCR. The listed sequencing device is Illumina HiSeq 4000. The raw public reads went through TCRdb reprocessing: fastp at Q25, MiXCR clone calling, in-frame beta chains kept. The sample table contains approximately 24,000 clones; only one count was recorded for roughly 20% of them. Together, the top ten hold about 30% of the sample. Specimen: blood. These receptors all stem from a male donor with papillary thyroid cancer or a benign thyroid nodule (not recorded which). Some clones in this sample may be carry-over from other donors' samples.

This clone is a singleton in its sample. The genes are TRBV20-1 and TRBJ2-7; 7 bases are a match to TRBD1. Germline assignment: CDR1 DFQATT and CDR2 SNEGSKA (reference sequence). Trimming cost V 5 bases and J 3 bases; bases outside gene matches: 4. The CDR3 is 12 residues long. The CDR3 DNA is TGCAGTGCTTACTACAGGGGCTACGAGCAGTACTTC. It is translated as CSAYYRGYEQYF.

This clone was recorded many times. V and J are TRBV7-3 and TRBJ2-5; D unresolved. V lost 5 bases, J lost 5 bases, and 12 bases lay in between. The germline V gene encodes CDR1 SGHTA and CDR2 FQGTGA. This CDR3 comprises 13 residues. The CDR3 region is CASSPRARETQYF. CDR3 DNA: TGTGCCAGCAGCCCCCGAGCTAGGGAGACCCAGTACTTC. Looking up the rest from reference TRBV7-3 and TRBJ2-5 gives the full variable domain: GAGVSQTPSNKVTEKGKYVELRCDPISGHTALYWYRQSLGQGPEFLIYFQGTGAADDSGLPNDRFFAVRPEGSVSTLKIQRTERGDSAVYLCASSPRARETQYFGPGTRLLVL.

This clone was picked up many times. V is TRBV11-3 and J is TRBJ2-7; D may be TRBD1 (6 bases). Germline V gives CDR1 SGHNT, CDR2 YENEEA. V lost 1 base and J 5 bases, leaving 15 bases between the germline ends. The CDR3 is 15 residues long. The CDR3 sequence is CASSLVGQLANEQYF. As DNA, the CDR3 is TGTGCCAGCAGCTTAGTTGGACAGTTAGCCAACGAGCAGTACTTC.

This clone was observed a single time. The chain has TRBV19 and TRBJ1-2; 9 bases are shared with TRBD1. The germline V gene has CDR1 LNHDA and CDR2 SQIVND (reference sequence). V shed 2 bases and J 3 bases; nucleotides not matched to a gene: 13. The CDR3 runs to 18 residues. CDR3 loop: CASSIWAGLGQGHYGYTF. Written as DNA, the CDR3 is TGTGCCAGTAGTATATGGGCAGGCCTAGGACAGGGGCACTATGGCTACACCTTC.

By its share, this clone is medium-sized. The chain links TRBV6-1 to TRBJ2-7, with 7 bases matching TRBD2. CDR1 and CDR2 from the germline V gene are MNHNS and SASEGT. This CDR3 spans 15 amino acids. J lost 6 bases, V lost 1 base, and 9 bases had no gene match. CDR3 sequence: CASSEVAGEAGEQYF. In nucleotides, the CDR3 is TGTGCCAGCAGTGAAGTTGCGGGAGAGGCGGGCGAGCAGTACTTC.

This clone was detected ten times or more. V gene TRBV27 combines with J gene TRBJ1-3, with D possibly matching TRBD1 (6 bases). V lost 6 bases to trimming and J lost 0 bases, with 9 bases between them. The CDR3 extends over 14 amino acids. Germline CDR1 MNHEY, CDR2 SMNVEV (reference sequence). CDR3 sequence reads: CASSPQGSGNTIYF. As DNA, the CDR3 is TGTGCCAGCAGCCCACAGGGCTCTGGAAACACCATATATTTT.

Turning to this clone: Likely a read error: the CDR3 ends without its conserved phenylalanine or tryptophan. No DNA is shown, since the ends of the CDR3 on it are uncertain; the CDR3 is the one TCRdb lists. The chain uses TRBV4-1 and TRBJ1-5. The CDR3 is 14 amino acids in total, end residues counted. The germline CDR1 and CDR2 sequences are MGHRA and YSYEKL. The CDR3: CASSQEWPGGQGHL.

This clone was seen repeatedly, ten times or more. This chain links TRBV19 with TRBJ2-1; 8 bases map to TRBD2. The CDR3 is 14 amino acids. Germline CDR1 and CDR2: LNHDA and SQIVND (reference sequence). V lost 3 bases to trimming and J lost 7 bases; unmatched junction nucleotides: 5. The CDR3 reads CASSISGSWNEQFF. CDR3 in DNA: TGTGCCAGTAGTATCAGCGGGAGTTGGAATGAGCAGTTCTTC.

This clone was recorded many times. The chain links TRBV4-2 to TRBJ2-2, with 10 positions matching TRBD2. This CDR3 is 18 amino acids long. Germline CDR1 and CDR2: LGHNA and YNFKEQ. V dropped 1 base and J dropped 0; count of bases not matched to a gene: 5. CDR3 protein: CASSQVGGLAPNTGELFF. The CDR3 DNA follows: TGTGCCAGCAGCCAAGTAGGGGGACTAGCGCCGAACACCGGGGAGCTGTTTTTT.

This clone was picked up many times. This chain joins TRBV28 and TRBJ1-1; the D is unclear. The germline V and J ends were trimmed by 4 bases and 4 bases, with 10 bases remaining between them. Germline V gene lookup returns CDR1 MDHEN and CDR2 SYDVKM. The CDR3 covers 13 residues. The CDR3 is CASSSLDGTEAFF. The CDR3 DNA sequence: TGTGCCAGCAGTTCCTTAGACGGCACTGAAGCTTTCTTT. The full variable domain, with the rest looked up from reference TRBV28 and TRBJ1-1, is DVKVTQSSRYLVKRTGEKVFLECVQDMDHENMFWYRQDPGLGLRLIYFSYDVKMKEKGDIPEGYSVSREKKERFSLILESASTNQTSMYLCASSSLDGTEAFFGQGTRLTVV.

This clone has a count of ten or more. Other DNA sequences from this sample encode an identical CDR3 as well. V and J are TRBV5-1 and TRBJ1-4; TRBD1 aligns across 7 bases. Germline CDR1 and CDR2: SGHRS and YFSETQ. This CDR3 spans 13 amino acids. V gave up 3 bases and J gave up 8 bases; unmatched junction bases: 4. The CDR3 DNA is TGCGCCAGCAGCTGGGACAGCCGGGAAAAACTGTTTTTT. This sequence encodes CASSWDSREKLFF. The full variable domain, with the rest looked up from reference TRBV5-1 and TRBJ1-4, is KAGVTQTPRYLIKTRGQQVTLSCSPISGHRSVSWYQQTPGQGLQFLFEYFSETQRNKGNFPGRFSGRQFSNSRSEMNVSTLELGDSALYLCASSWDSREKLFFGSGTQLSVL.

This clone was recorded at least ten times. The chain combines TRBV19 with TRBJ2-1, with TRBD2 matching 7 bases. Looked up from germline, CDR1 is LNHDA and CDR2 is SQIVND (reference sequence). V dropped 4 bases and J dropped 0; count of bases not matched to a gene: 9. The CDR3 runs to 17 residues. The CDR3 loop reads CASSTASGPSSYNEQFF. DNA for the CDR3: TGTGCCAGTAGTACGGCTAGCGGTCCTAGCTCCTACAATGAGCAGTTCTTC.